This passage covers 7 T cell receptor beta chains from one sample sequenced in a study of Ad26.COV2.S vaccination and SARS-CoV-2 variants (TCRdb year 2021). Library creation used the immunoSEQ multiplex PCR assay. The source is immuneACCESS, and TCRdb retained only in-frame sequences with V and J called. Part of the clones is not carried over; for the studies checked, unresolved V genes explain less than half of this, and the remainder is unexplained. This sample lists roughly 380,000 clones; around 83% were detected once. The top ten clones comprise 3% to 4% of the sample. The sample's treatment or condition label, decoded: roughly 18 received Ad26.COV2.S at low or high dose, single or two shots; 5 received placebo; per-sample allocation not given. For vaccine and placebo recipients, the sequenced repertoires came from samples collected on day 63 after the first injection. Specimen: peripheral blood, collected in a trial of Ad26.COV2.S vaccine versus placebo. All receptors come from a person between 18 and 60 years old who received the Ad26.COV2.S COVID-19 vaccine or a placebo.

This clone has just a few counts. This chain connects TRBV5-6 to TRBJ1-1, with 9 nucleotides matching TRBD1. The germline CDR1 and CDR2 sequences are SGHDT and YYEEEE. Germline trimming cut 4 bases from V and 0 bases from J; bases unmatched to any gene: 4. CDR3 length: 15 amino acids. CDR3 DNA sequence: TGTGCCAGCAGCCGGGACAGGGCAGTGAACACTGAAGCTTTCTTT. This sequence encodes CASSRDRAVNTEAFF. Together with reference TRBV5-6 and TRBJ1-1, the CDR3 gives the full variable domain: DAGVTQSPTHLIKTRGQQVTLRCSPKSGHDTVSWYQQALGQGPQFIFQYYEEEERQRGNFPDRFSGHQFPNYSSELNVNALLLGDSALYLCASSRDRAVNTEAFFGQGTRLTVV.

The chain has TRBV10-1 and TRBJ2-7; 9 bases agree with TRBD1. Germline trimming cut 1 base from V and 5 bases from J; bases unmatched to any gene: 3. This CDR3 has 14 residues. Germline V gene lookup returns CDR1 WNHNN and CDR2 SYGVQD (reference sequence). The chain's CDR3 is CASSEFRTGDEQYF. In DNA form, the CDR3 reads TGCGCCAGCAGTGAGTTTAGGACAGGGGACGAGCAGTACTTC.

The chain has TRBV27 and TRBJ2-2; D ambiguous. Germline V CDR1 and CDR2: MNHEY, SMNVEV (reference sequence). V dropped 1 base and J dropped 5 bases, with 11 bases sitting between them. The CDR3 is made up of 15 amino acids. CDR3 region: CASSLYSTSTGELFF. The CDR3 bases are TGTGCCAGCAGTTTATACAGTACCTCAACCGGGGAGCTGTTTTTT.

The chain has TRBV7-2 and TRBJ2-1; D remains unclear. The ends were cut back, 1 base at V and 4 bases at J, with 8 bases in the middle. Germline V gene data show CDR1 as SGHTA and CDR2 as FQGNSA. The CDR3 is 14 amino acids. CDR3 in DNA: TGTGCCAGCAGCTTAGTTTTACCGTACAATGAGCAGTTCTTC. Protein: CASSLVLPYNEQFF.

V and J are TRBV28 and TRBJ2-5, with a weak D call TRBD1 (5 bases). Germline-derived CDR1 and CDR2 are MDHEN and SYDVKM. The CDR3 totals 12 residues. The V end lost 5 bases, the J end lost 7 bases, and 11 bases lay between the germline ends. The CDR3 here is CASSLTQGTQYF. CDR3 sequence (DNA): TGTGCCAGCAGTCTTACCCAGGGGACCCAGTACTTC.

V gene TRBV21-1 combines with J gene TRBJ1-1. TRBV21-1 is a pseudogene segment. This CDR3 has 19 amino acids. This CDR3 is CASSKALAQARDMNTEAFF. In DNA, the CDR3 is TGTGCCAGCAGCAAAGCATTAGCACAGGCGCGGGATATGAACACTGAAGCTTTCTTT.

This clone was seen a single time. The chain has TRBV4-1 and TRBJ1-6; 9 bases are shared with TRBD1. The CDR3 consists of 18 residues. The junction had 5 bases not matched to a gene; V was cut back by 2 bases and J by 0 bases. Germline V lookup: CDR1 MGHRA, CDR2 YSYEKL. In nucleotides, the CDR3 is TGCGCCAGCAGCCAAAGACAGGGGGTGAGCTCCTATAATTCACCCCTCCACTTT. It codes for CASSQRQGVSSYNSPLHF.